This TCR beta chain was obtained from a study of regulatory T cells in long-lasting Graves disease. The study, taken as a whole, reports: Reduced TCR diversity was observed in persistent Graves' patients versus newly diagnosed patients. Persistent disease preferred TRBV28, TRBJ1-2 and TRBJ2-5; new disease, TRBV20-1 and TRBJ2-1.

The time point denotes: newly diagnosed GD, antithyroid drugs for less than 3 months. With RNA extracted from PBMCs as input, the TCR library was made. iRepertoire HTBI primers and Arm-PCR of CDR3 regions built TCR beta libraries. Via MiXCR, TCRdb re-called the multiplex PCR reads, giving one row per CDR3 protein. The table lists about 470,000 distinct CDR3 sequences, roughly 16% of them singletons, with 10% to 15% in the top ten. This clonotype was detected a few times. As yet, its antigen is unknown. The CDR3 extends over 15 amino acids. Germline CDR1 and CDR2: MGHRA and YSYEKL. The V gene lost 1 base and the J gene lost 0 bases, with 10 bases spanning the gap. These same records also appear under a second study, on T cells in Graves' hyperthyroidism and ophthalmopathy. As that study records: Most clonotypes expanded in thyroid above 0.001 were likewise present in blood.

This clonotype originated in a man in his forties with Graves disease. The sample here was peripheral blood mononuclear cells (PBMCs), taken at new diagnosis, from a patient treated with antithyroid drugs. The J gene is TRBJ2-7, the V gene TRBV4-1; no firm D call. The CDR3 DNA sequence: TGCGCCAGCAGCCAAGCGACCGGTCCCTCCTACGAGCAGTACTTC. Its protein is CASSQATGPSYEQYF.